This TCR beta chain is from a study of T cells after yellow fever vaccination. This clonotype was counted a few times. V was cut by 1 base and J by 11 bases, with 15 bases left in between. Germline V gene data show CDR1 as SGHTA and CDR2 as FQGNSA. This CDR3 has 14 residues. Each CDR3 protein gets one entry after TCRdb re-called the 5' RACE reads with MiXCR. The sample includes some 600,000 distinct CDR3 sequences, 9% to 15% seen only once; the top ten take about 15%. The input for sequencing was PBMCs, taken on the day of the yellow fever booster vaccination. The sequence came from a young man who received the YFV17D yellow fever vaccine. The V call is TRBV7-2, the J call TRBJ2-1, with D possibly TRBD1 on 6 matching bases. The CDR3 loop is CASSLVGSGTQQFF. As DNA, the CDR3 is TGTGCCAGCAGCTTAGTGGGGTCTGGGACACAGCAGTTCTTC.